This TCR beta chain derives from a study of blood T cells in healthy people across ages. Whenever a sample was processed, at least 6.5 million PBMCs were isolated. Comment on this clonotype: Antigen unknown.

A second 7 to 11 cycle PCR used barcoded and J-beta primers. The authors tagged each cDNA molecule using a template-switch adaptor with 12 random nucleotides. TCRdb ran MiXCR on the 5' RACE reads and lists one entry per CDR3 protein. The data show 1.5 million to 2 million distinct CDR3 sequences, with approximately 50% seen just once and approximately 2% held by the top ten. Findings and limits, study-wide: Per million T cells, TCR beta diversity dropped roughly linearly as age increased. Diversity estimates drawn from one million T cells were deemed underestimates.

This sequence originates from a woman between 40 and 55 years old in good health. Input material: blood.

The CDR3 protein is CASSLGLGLLQETQYF. CDR3 bases: TGCGCCAGCAGCTTAGGACTAGGCCTACTACAAGAGACCCAGTACTTC. The chain joins TRBV5-1 to TRBJ2-5, with TRBD2 matching over 7 bases. V shed 2 bases and J 2 bases; nucleotides not matched to a gene: 9. In germline, CDR1 is SGHRS, CDR2 YFSETQ. The CDR3 totals 16 residues.